This TCR beta chain was sequenced in a study of T cells in Graves' hyperthyroidism and ophthalmopathy. The overall study: Peripheral blood collection took place at initial diagnosis, before any treatment.

The ends were cut back, 2 bases at V and 0 bases at J, with 8 bases in the middle. Germline V lookup: CDR1 MNHEY, CDR2 SVGAGI. This CDR3 region has 15 residues. Researchers amplified the TCR beta CDR3 regions from RNA transcripts. Carried out on the TCR CDR3, a first-round RT-PCR used the HTBI primer set. TCRdb called the multiplex PCR reads again in MiXCR, with one record for every CDR3 protein. The table records under 550,000 distinct CDR3 sequences, nearly 20% of them present only once. Details on this clonotype: What it binds is not known.

Study conclusions and caveats: Most clonotypes that expanded in the thyroid above 0.001 also showed up in blood.

The PBMCs were sourced from fresh peripheral blood (around 9.9 ml). The sequence derives from a man aged 35-49 years with Graves' ophthalmopathy. Sequenced material: blood. This rearrangement joins TRBV6-5 to TRBJ1-5; no firm D call. The CDR3 DNA reads as TGTGCCAGCAGTTACGACGGAAATAGCAATCAGCCCCAGCATTTT. This encodes CASSYDGNSNQPQHF.